The sequence of this T cell receptor beta chain was determined in a study of blood T cells in healthy people across ages. Each sample yielded at least 6 micrograms of PBMC total RNA. Primers used in a second PCR of about 6 to 12 cycles were a sample-barcoded 5' primer and a J-beta primer mix. TCRdb passed the 5' RACE reads through MiXCR, listing each CDR3 protein once. The sample includes around 940,000 distinct CDR3 sequences, around 54% of them seen just once. Worth noting for this clonotype: The junction departs from germline at one end; a sequencing error may be responsible.

Germline V CDR1 and CDR2: LGHNA, YNFKEQ. The CDR3 spans 14 residues. The clonotype comes from a woman aged 55 to 70 in good health. The J gene is TRBJ1-1, the V gene TRBV4-2; 9 positions agree with TRBD1. Source material: blood. CDR3 nucleotide sequence: TGTGCCCGCAGCCCACGACAGGGGGTTACTGAAGCTTTCTTT. This codes for CARSPRQGVTEAFF.